This T cell receptor beta chain was sequenced in a study of T cells of healthy individuals. The CDR3 extends over 14 amino acids. V lost 5 bases, J lost 4 bases, and 14 bases lay in between. The germline gives CDR1 MDHEN, CDR2 SYDVKM. TCRdb re-analysed the 5' RACE reads in MiXCR, keeping a single row per CDR3 protein. The sample lists 60,000 to 80,000 distinct CDR3 sequences, 15% to 20% occurring once. Many counts were recorded for this clonotype. This TCR was sampled from a human donor in good health. V and J are TRBV28 and TRBJ1-2, with D perhaps matching TRBD1 (6 bases). DNA for the CDR3: TGTGCCAGCAGTATGTGGACAGCGACCTATGGCTACACCTTC. This sequence encodes CASSMWTATYGYTF.